These T cell receptor beta chains were read from a single sample in a study of blood T cell repertoires in COVID-19. TCRdb's table, derived via immunoSEQ multiplex PCR, lists solely in-frame clones and lacks some. The profile covers hundreds of thousands of clones, with 75% to 90% appearing a single time and around 12% taken by the ten largest. The sequencing sample was made of peripheral blood. The receptor set was obtained from an older woman with acute or convalescent COVID-19. Each CDR3 is given with its conserved first and last residue. D genes are given only for firm matches. Some rows mark clone size as missing; the rest say once, few, many or name a class of expanded clone.

v_gene	d_gene	j_gene	abundance	CDR3aa	CDR3nt
TRBV4-2	TRBD1	TRBJ2-7	-	CASSPGQGRVQYF	TGTGCCAGCAGCCCCGGACAGGGACGGGTGCAGTACTTC
TRBV7-9	-	TRBJ1-6	-	CASSLAQGNSPLHF	TGTGCCAGCAGCTTAGCACAGGGTAATTCACCCCTCCACTTT
TRBV3-1/TRBV3-2	-	TRBJ1-4	-	CASSPMASNEKLFF	TGTGCCAGCAGCCCAATGGCCAGTAATGAAAAACTGTTTTTT
TRBV28	TRBD1	TRBJ1-5	few	CASSPPPGTGQGSNQPQHF	TGTGCCAGCAGTCCCCCCCCCGGGACAGGGCAGGGGAGCAATCAGCCCCAGCATTTT
TRBV9	TRBD1	TRBJ1-1	once	CASSVVGGGTEAFF	TGTGCCAGCAGCGTAGTAGGGGGCGGCACTGAAGCTTTCTTT
TRBV9	-	TRBJ1-3	-	CASSVATVGNTIYF	TGTGCCAGCAGCGTAGCTACAGTCGGAAACACCATATATTTT
TRBV6-5	-	TRBJ1-3	few	CASRDFIGNTIYF	TGTGCCAGCCGGGACTTCATAGGAAACACCATATATTTT
TRBV27	TRBD2	TRBJ2-1	-	CASSSLTSGATYNEQFF	TGTGCCAGCAGTTCACTGACTAGCGGGGCGACCTACAATGAGCAGTTCTTC
TRBV7-2	-	TRBJ2-5	-	CASSPGGRAETQYF	TGTGCCAGCAGCCCCGGGGGAAGGGCAGAGACCCAGTACTTC
TRBV9	TRBD1	TRBJ2-7	-	CASSVGGTASSEQYF	TGTGCCAGCAGCGTAGGAGGGACAGCATCCTCCGAGCAGTACTTC
TRBV5-1	TRBD1	TRBJ2-1	once	CASSHPDRGSYNEQFF	TGCGCCAGCAGCCACCCCGACAGGGGCTCCTACAATGAGCAGTTCTTC
TRBV28	-	TRBJ1-5	-	CASSLAGNSNQPQHF	TGTGCCAGCAGTTTGGCCGGGAATAGCAATCAGCCCCAGCATTTT
TRBV5-8	-	TRBJ1-1	-	CASSPGYSDTEAFF	TGTGCCAGCAGCCCGGGATATTCGGACACTGAAGCTTTCTTT
TRBV6-5	-	TRBJ2-1	-	CASVAPGVDEQFF	TGTGCCAGCGTCGCGCCAGGGGTAGATGAGCAGTTCTTC
TRBV5-1	-	TRBJ1-2	-	CASSLAIGNYGYTF	TGCGCCAGCAGCTTGGCCATCGGGAACTATGGCTACACCTTC
TRBV7-9	-	TRBJ1-1	-	CASSLVPRPDRGAFF	TGTGCCAGCAGCTTAGTTCCGCGCCCGGACAGAGGGGCTTTCTTT
TRBV7-3	TRBD2	TRBJ2-2	-	CASSLTGEGTGELFF	TGTGCCAGCAGCTTAACAGGGGAGGGCACCGGGGAGCTGTTTTTT
TRBV11-3	-	TRBJ2-3	-	CASSQGSGPDTQYF	TGTGCCAGCAGCCAAGGGAGCGGGCCAGATACGCAGTATTTT
TRBV7-9	TRBD2	TRBJ2-5	-	CASSFLAGGILETQYF	TGTGCCAGCAGCTTCCTAGCGGGAGGGATCCTAGAGACCCAGTACTTC
TRBV4-1	TRBD1	TRBJ1-1	-	CASSQLPRTGRKAEAFF	TGCGCCAGCAGCCAACTACCTAGGACAGGGAGGAAGGCTGAAGCTTTCTTT
TRBV27	-	TRBJ1-6	-	CASSLGRGASYNSPLHF	TGTGCCAGCAGTTTAGGCAGGGGCGCATCCTATAATTCACCCCTCCACTTT
TRBV5-1	-	TRBJ2-3	-	CASSMGLIDTQYF	TGCGCCAGCAGCATGGGACTCATAGATACGCAGTATTTT
TRBV9	-	TRBJ2-3	-	CASSVAVFTDTQYF	TGTGCCAGCAGCGTAGCAGTTTTTACAGATACGCAGTATTTT
TRBV24-1	-	TRBJ2-7	once	CATSGLGGREEQYF	TGTGCCACCAGTGGTCTCGGAGGTCGGGAGGAGCAGTACTTC
TRBV6-2/TRBV6-3	-	TRBJ2-1	-	CASSFRGAMYNEQFF	TGTGCCAGCAGTTTCAGGGGGGCCATGTACAATGAGCAGTTCTTC
TRBV14	-	TRBJ2-7	-	CASSQVDSLSSYEQYF	TGTGCCAGCAGCCAAGTTGACAGTTTAAGCTCCTACGAGCAGTACTTC
TRBV18	-	TRBJ2-2	-	CASSPNRLNTGELFF	TGTGCCAGCTCACCAAACAGATTGAACACCGGGGAGCTGTTTTTT
TRBV5-8	-	TRBJ2-7	-	CASTRTADYEQYF	TGTGCCAGCACAAGGACAGCAGACTACGAGCAGTACTTC
TRBV2	TRBD2	TRBJ2-7	-	CASSTGLAQYF	TGTGCCAGCAGCACGGGACTAGCGCAGTACTTC
TRBV24-1	-	TRBJ1-1	-	CATSSTPHQRGAFF	TGTGCCACCAGTTCTACACCCCATCAAAGAGGAGCTTTCTTT
TRBV5-1	TRBD1	TRBJ1-4	-	CASSFGTARNEKLFF	TGCGCCAGCAGCTTCGGGACAGCACGAAATGAAAAACTGTTTTTT
TRBV5-1	TRBD1	TRBJ1-4	-	CASSSLTGSNEKLFF	TGCGCCAGCAGCTCTCTGACAGGGTCTAATGAAAAACTGTTTTTT
TRBV19	TRBD1	TRBJ1-5	once	CASSSPGTGSGNPQHF	TGTGCCAGTAGTAGTCCCGGGACAGGGAGCGGAAACCCCCAGCATTTT
TRBV18	TRBD1	TRBJ2-7	-	CASARTGASYEQYF	TGTGCCAGCGCCCGGACAGGGGCCTCCTACGAGCAGTACTTC